This T cell receptor beta chain was captured by sequencing in a study of cytomegalovirus exposure and HLA in healthy donors. With V trimmed by 6 bases and J by 5 bases, 12 bases remained unmatched. CDR1 and CDR2 (germline): SGHTA, FQGTGA. CDR3 size: 16 residues. The PCR made use of 60 Vbeta and 13 Jbeta primers. TCRdb's table, derived via immunoSEQ multiplex PCR, lists solely in-frame clones and lacks some. The sample includes roughly 280,000 clones, around 66% of them seen just once. The material sequenced was PBMCs. This clonotype was sampled from a female donor in good health and CMV-seronegative. The J gene is TRBJ2-3, the V gene TRBV7-3; TRBD1 aligns across 9 bases. CDR3 protein: CASSRNAGTGRDTQYF. CDR3 coding DNA: TGTGCCAGCAGTCGCAACGCTGGGACAGGGAGAGATACGCAGTATTTT.